The clone carrying this T cell receptor beta chain was observed at least ten times. Its antigen is not identified. The germline V gene encodes CDR1 SGHVS and CDR2 FNYEAQ. The CDR3 sequence is 13 residues long. Trimming shortened V by 10 bases and J by 1 base, and 13 bases separated the two germline ends. TCRdb passed the 5' RACE reads through MiXCR, listing each CDR3 protein once. There are about 900,000 distinct CDR3 sequences in the sample; 10% to 15% occur only once, and around 1.6% lies in the top ten. The data derive from a study of identical twins. Study-level findings and limits: Out-of-frame alpha sequences common to twins exhibited an excess of low generation probability.

The same data also went into a second study, on yellow fever vaccine responses in identical twins.

The receptor was isolated from a woman younger than 30 in good health. The sequencing input was PBMCs. The gene calls are TRBV7-6 and TRBJ1-1; TRBD1 might be the D (5 bases). CDR3: CANLGRTNTEAFF. CDR3 bases: TGTGCCAACTTGGGACGAACGAACACTGAAGCTTTCTTT.